This T cell receptor beta chain was observed in a study of T-cell memory formation after mild COVID-19. Broader study findings: While clones contracting from day 15 to 85 were balanced between CD4 and CD8, later expanders leaned CD4+. CD4+ clones that contracted lay mainly in CM and EM; CD8+ ones lay in EMRA. Proof of SARS-CoV-2 specificity was absent for the second-wave clones that crested on day 37.

The V and J ends lost 5 bases and 1 base, in that order; junction bases with no gene match: 5. The CDR3 runs 15 residues. CDR1 MDHEN and CDR2 SYDVKM come from the germline V gene. MiXCR, applied by TCRdb to the 5' RACE reads, yields one record per CDR3 protein. The repertoire has about 400,000 distinct CDR3 sequences, over 13% of them found once; the top ten carry less than 25%. Concerning this clonotype itself: Its antigen is not identified.

This sequence was found in a man between 18 and 35 years old who had mild COVID-19 (a few samples of this study predate the infection). Cell type and time point are not known. The chain joins TRBV28 to TRBJ2-3; 8 bases are shared with TRBD1. Material for sequencing was PBMCs or a T cell subset sorted from them (not recorded which). CDR3 sequence: CASSPSTGGTDTQYF. CDR3 nucleotide sequence: TGTGCCAGCAGTCCCTCGACAGGGGGCACAGATACGCAGTATTTT.